The 28 T cell receptor beta chains below come from one sample, sequenced in a study of beta chain features in type 1 diabetes. Reverse transcription of all isolated RNA meant that expressed TCRB transcripts were sequenced. This table comes from immunoSEQ multiplex PCR, and its TCRdb copy is limited to in-frame clones, with some not included. Seen here are 350,000 to 450,000 clones, 11% to 15% observed once, and the top ten hold 0.035% to 0.045%. The sample taken for sequencing was naive CD4+ T cells from blood. Source of these receptors: a man younger than 40 in good health.

This chain connects TRBV7-2 to TRBJ2-3, with a possible D match to TRBD1 (6 bases). Germline loops: CDR1 SGHTA, CDR2 FQGNSA. V dropped 3 bases and J dropped 9 bases, with 13 bases sitting between them. The CDR3 covers 13 residues. This chain's CDR3 is CASSLGRQATQYF. CDR3 nucleotides: TGTGCCAGCAGCTTGGGCCGACAGGCGACGCAGTATTTT.

This rearrangement joins TRBV9 to TRBJ2-1; the match to TRBD2 covers 7 bases. After removal of 4 bases from V and 0 bases from J, the junction contained 16 bases not matched to a gene. The germline V gene has CDR1 SGDLS and CDR2 YYNGEE. This CDR3 has 19 residues. DNA for the CDR3: TGTGCCAGCAGCCCCACCTTGGAGGGAGGGTTAAGCTCCTACAATGAGCAGTTCTTC. Translating it yields CASSPTLEGGLSSYNEQFF.

This clone was seen a few times. This chain uses TRBV5-1 with TRBJ2-5; D not resolved. The CDR3 spans 15 residues. V dropped 0 bases and J dropped 5 bases, with 14 bases sitting between them. Germline V gene sequence: CDR1 SGHRS, CDR2 YFSETQ. The CDR3 reads CASSLEGLVGETQYF. CDR3 nucleotides: TGCGCCAGCAGCTTGGAGGGTCTAGTAGGCGAGACCCAGTACTTC.

The chain recombines TRBV11-2 with TRBJ2-5; D is undetermined. V dropped 3 bases and J dropped 4 bases, with 9 bases sitting between them. Looked up from germline, CDR1 is SGHAT and CDR2 is FQNNGV. The CDR3 length is 13 residues. CDR3 in DNA: TGTGCCAGCAGCTTTGCGTCTGGAGAGACCCAGTACTTC. The encoded protein is CASSFASGETQYF.

This clone was seen more than once but under ten times. The chain is built from TRBV14 and TRBJ1-1; D is unresolved. The germline CDR1 and CDR2 sequences are SGHDN and FVKESK. V lost 0 bases, J lost 1 base, and 6 bases lay in between. The CDR3 has 14 amino acids. The CDR3 sequence: CASSQDLGNTEAFF. In nucleotides, the CDR3 is TGTGCCAGCAGCCAAGATCTTGGGAACACTGAAGCTTTCTTT.

This clone was detected a few times. A read error may produce the germline difference seen at one junction end. V usage is TRBV23-1 and J usage is TRBJ2-7; 7 bases line up with TRBD2. TRBV23-1 is labeled an ORF, and its function is uncertain. The CDR3 is 14 amino acids. CDR3 in amino acids: CASIQSGGGYEQYF. The CDR3 DNA reads as TGCGCCAGCATTCAATCGGGGGGAGGCTACGAGCAGTACTTC.

The rearrangement joins TRBV7-2 to TRBJ2-2; D is unclear. V lost 5 bases to trimming and J lost 4 bases, with 2 bases between them. Germline loops: CDR1 SGHTA, CDR2 FQGNSA. The CDR3 has 11 amino acids. This chain's CDR3 is CASSATGELFF. The CDR3 nucleotides read TGTGCCAGCAGCGCCACCGGGGAGCTGTTTTTT.

CDR3 residues: CASSKSGSGANVLTF. The CDR3 region has the DNA TGTGCCAGCAGCAAGTCAGGGAGCGGGGCCAACGTCCTGACTTTC. This sequence joins TRBV7-7 and TRBJ2-6; D may be TRBD1 or TRBD2 (5 bases each). Germline CDR1 SSHAT, CDR2 FNYEAQ (reference sequence). V was clipped by 5 bases and J by 4 bases, with 12 bases between them. The CDR3 loop spans 15 amino acids. Looking up the rest from reference TRBV7-7 and TRBJ2-6 gives the full variable domain: GAGVSQSPRYKVTKRGQDVTLRCDPISSHATLYWYQQALGQGPEFLTYFNYEAQPDKSGLPSDRFSAERPEGSISTLTIQRTEQRDSAMYRCASSKSGSGANVLTFGAGSRLTVL.

The chain couples TRBV23-1 to TRBJ2-2; a possible D gene is TRBD2 (5 bases). TRBV23-1 is recorded as an ORF, its role being uncertain. CDR3 length: 17 residues. V was cut by 4 bases and J by 5 bases, with 20 bases left in between. In DNA, the CDR3 is TGCGCCAGCAGTCCACGATCCCCTCGGGAAGTAACCGGGGAGCTGTTTTTT. Translation gives CASSPRSPREVTGELFF.

In DNA, the CDR3 is TGCGCCAGCAGCCTACGGACAGGGGGCCGCACAGATACGCAGTATTTT. Amino acid sequence: CASSLRTGGRTDTQYF. J is TRBJ2-3 and V is TRBV5-1; 11 nucleotides match TRBD1. Per the germline V gene, CDR1 is SGHRS and CDR2 is YFSETQ. The CDR3 totals 16 residues. V was clipped by 4 bases and J by 1 base; unmatched bases: 5.

The V call is TRBV5-4, the J call TRBJ2-3, with TRBD2 matching 11 bases. Germline V lookup: CDR1 SGHNT, CDR2 YYREEE (reference sequence). The V gene end was trimmed by 3 bases and the J gene end by 8 bases; junction bases not matched to a gene: 11. The CDR3 consists of 16 residues. Here the CDR3 reads CASSSGGTSGAGTQYF. As DNA, the CDR3 is TGTGCCAGCAGCTCCGGGGGGACTAGCGGCGCGGGTACGCAGTATTTT.

This rearrangement joins TRBV18 to TRBJ2-1; 10 bases fit TRBD1. The CDR3 has 12 amino acids. CDR1 is KGHSH, CDR2 LQKENI, per germline. The V segment lost 5 bases and the J segment 10 bases; nucleotides outside the gene matches: 2. The CDR3 loop is CASSRTGGEQFF. Here the CDR3 DNA reads TGTGCCAGCTCAAGGACAGGGGGGGAGCAGTTCTTC.

The gene calls are TRBV27 and TRBJ2-1, with TRBD2 matching 8 bases. V trimming: 1 base; J trimming: 15 bases; junction bases outside the gene matches: 14. Germline lookup yields CDR1 MNHEY and CDR2 SMNVEV (reference sequence). The length of the CDR3 is 15 residues. The chain's CDR3 is CASSLYTSGPTIWFF. CDR3 DNA: TGTGCCAGCAGTTTATATACTAGCGGCCCGACAATCTGGTTCTTC.

The rearrangement links TRBV11-2 to TRBJ2-3; TRBD1 aligns across 8 bases. Germline-derived CDR1 and CDR2 are SGHAT and FQNNGV. The V segment lost 5 bases and the J segment 2 bases; nucleotides outside the gene matches: 9. The CDR3 consists of 16 residues. The CDR3 DNA reads as TGTGCCAGCAGCCCCGGACAGGGACGGATCACAGATACGCAGTATTTT. This sequence encodes CASSPGQGRITDTQYF.

The chain joins TRBV30 to TRBJ1-2; TRBD1 matches 7 bases. In germline, CDR1 is GTSNPN, CDR2 SVGIG (reference sequence). The V and J ends lost 4 bases and 2 bases, in that order; junction bases with no gene match: 4. The CDR3 loop spans 13 amino acids. Here the CDR3 reads CAWTGQLNYGYTF. The CDR3 nucleotides read TGTGCCTGGACGGGACAGCTGAACTATGGCTACACCTTC.

This clone was detected a few times. The rearrangement uses TRBV4-3 and TRBJ2-4; 8 nucleotides agree with TRBD1. The CDR3 length is 14 residues. Germline V gives CDR1 LGHNA, CDR2 YSLEER. J lost 4 bases, V lost 3 bases, and 2 bases had no gene match. The CDR3 DNA sequence: TGCGCCAGCAGCCACACAGGGGGGAAAAACATTCAGTACTTC. Amino acid sequence: CASSHTGGKNIQYF.

The table lists this clone with a few counts. The chain employs TRBV6-1 and TRBJ2-5; no clear D gene. The V end lost 2 bases, the J end lost 5 bases, and 15 bases lay between the germline ends. The germline V gene encodes CDR1 MNHNS and CDR2 SASEGT. The CDR3 length is 15 residues. The CDR3 reads CASSEYLGMAETQYF. In DNA, the CDR3 is TGTGCCAGCAGTGAATATCTGGGGATGGCGGAGACCCAGTACTTC.

The rearrangement joins TRBV30 to TRBJ2-5; TRBD2 matches at 8 bases. The V gene's germline CDR1 is GTSNPN and CDR2 SVGIG (reference sequence). The V and J ends lost 4 bases and 7 bases, in that order; junction bases with no gene match: 5. CDR3 length: 12 residues. The CDR3: CAWKAGVGTQYF. Written as DNA, the CDR3 is TGTGCCTGGAAAGCGGGAGTAGGGACCCAGTACTTC.

The J gene is TRBJ2-2, the V gene TRBV15; TRBD1 is a possible D gene (5 bases). This CDR3 contains 14 residues. V lost 3 bases and J 5 bases, leaving 10 bases between the germline ends. The germline gives CDR1 LNHNV, CDR2 YYDKDF (reference sequence). CDR3 DNA: TGTGCCACCAGCAGCCAAAGGGGTACCGGGGAGCTGTTTTTT. Translated: CATSSQRGTGELFF.

A few counts support this clone. The chain combines TRBV4-3 with TRBJ2-1; D is perhaps TRBD2 (5 bases). The CDR3 totals 16 residues. Germline V gene lookup returns CDR1 LGHNA and CDR2 YSLEER. Trimming took off 2 bases at V and 5 bases at J, with 16 bases between the two ends. This CDR3 is CASSQISGTMDNEQFF. Here the CDR3 DNA reads TGCGCCAGCAGCCAAATCAGCGGCACTATGGACAATGAGCAGTTCTTC.

This clone was counted between two and nine times. This chain connects TRBV25-1 to TRBJ2-7, with D tentatively TRBD2 (5 bases). CDR3 length: 12 amino acids. V lost 2 bases and J 3 bases, leaving 5 bases between the germline ends. Germline loops: CDR1 MGHDK, CDR2 SYGVNS. CDR3 bases: TGTGCCAGCAGTGAACGGGGCTACGAGCAGTACTTC. It translates to CASSERGYEQYF.

The J gene is TRBJ1-4, the V gene TRBV30, with a tentative D call TRBD1 (6 bases). Trimming stripped 1 base from V and 11 bases from J, with 17 bases between. This CDR3 comprises 14 residues. Germline lookup yields CDR1 GTSNPN and CDR2 SVGIG (reference sequence). Written as DNA, the CDR3 is TGTGCCTGGAGTGAACCGGGACATGGCTGGAAACTGTTTTTT. Translation gives CAWSEPGHGWKLFF.

This clone turned up a few times. The chain links TRBV28 to TRBJ2-7; D is possibly TRBD2 (6 bases). Germline assignment: CDR1 MDHEN and CDR2 SYDVKM. V was shortened by 8 bases and J by 1 base, with 15 bases between the two germline ends. The CDR3 loop spans 14 amino acids. This CDR3 reads CASGKGGESYEQYV. The CDR3 bases are TGTGCCAGCGGGAAAGGAGGGGAGTCCTACGAGCAGTACGTC.

V usage is TRBV25-1 and J usage is TRBJ2-1, with D perhaps TRBD2 (6 bases). CDR1 and CDR2 from the germline V gene are MGHDK and SYGVNS. Trimming took 2 bases from V and 4 from J, leaving 9 bases between them. The CDR3 sequence is 14 residues long. CDR3 sequence (DNA): TGTGCCAGCAGTGAAGCGGGGCGATACAATGAGCAGTTCTTC. Protein: CASSEAGRYNEQFF.

Comment on this clone: Here the CDR3 omits its conserved ending phenylalanine or tryptophan, so a read error is the likely source. Because the CDR3's place on the DNA is in doubt, the DNA is left out and the CDR3 is given as listed by TCRdb. The CDR3 loop is CASSESGTSGRAT. The chain uses TRBV2 and TRBJ2-7; TRBD2 is taken as the D call from the table, unchecked against the DNA. The CDR3 is 13 amino acids in total, end residues counted. From germline, CDR1 is SNHLY and CDR2 FYNNEI.

This clone was seen a handful of times. CDR3 in DNA: TGTGCCAGCAGCTCATTACTAGCAACCCAAGAGACCCAGTACTTC. Encoded protein: CASSSLLATQETQYF. The gene calls are TRBV7-9 and TRBJ2-5, with a weak D call TRBD2 (6 bases). CDR1 is SEHNR and CDR2 is FQNEAQ in the germline V gene (reference sequence). The CDR3 spans 15 residues. Trimming took 4 bases from V and 1 from J, leaving 13 bases between them.

This clone was found a few times. V and J are TRBV7-2 and TRBJ2-7, with 8 bases matching TRBD1. V lost 5 bases, J lost 2 bases, and 8 bases stayed unmatched. The CDR3 is 15 residues long. CDR1 is SGHTA, CDR2 FQGNSA, per germline. The CDR3 DNA reads as TGTGCCAGCAGCCCCCGACAGGGGATGACCTACGAGCAGTACTTC. Translating gives CASSPRQGMTYEQYF.

The chain employs TRBV5-4 and TRBJ2-7; TRBD1 or TRBD2 may be the D gene (5 bases each). V was trimmed by 4 bases and J by 0 bases, leaving 20 bases between them. Germline V lookup: CDR1 SGHNT, CDR2 YYREEE (reference sequence). The CDR3 has 17 residues. DNA of the CDR3: TGTGCCAGCAGCGTACGGCCCGAGGGGAGAACCTCCTACGAGCAGTACTTC. It specifies CASSVRPEGRTSYEQYF.